This T cell receptor beta chain was identified during a study of response to subunit inactivated influenza vaccine. Study-wide findings and caveats: New T cells are recruited in small numbers by each seasonal influenza vaccination, according to the authors' suggestion.

TCRdb reprocessed the RT-PCR reads with MiXCR, giving one entry per CDR3 protein. Among under 950,000 distinct CDR3 sequences listed, about 20% were seen once. CDR3 length: 17 residues. The germline V and J ends were trimmed by 2 bases and 4 bases, with 21 bases remaining between them. Germline CDR1 is SGHTA and CDR2 is FQGNSA. This clonotype was counted only a few times. What it recognizes is unknown. The starting material was PBMCs from blood, obtained roughly 5 days after vaccination. This clonotype was obtained from a man aged 50 to 60 who received an inactivated influenza vaccine. The V gene is TRBV7-2, the J gene TRBJ2-7; D not resolved. CDR3 sequence (DNA): TGTGCCAGCAGCTTATCGGTAGCTGCGCGTCGTGGGTACGAGCAGTACTTC. This encodes CASSLSVAARRGYEQYF.